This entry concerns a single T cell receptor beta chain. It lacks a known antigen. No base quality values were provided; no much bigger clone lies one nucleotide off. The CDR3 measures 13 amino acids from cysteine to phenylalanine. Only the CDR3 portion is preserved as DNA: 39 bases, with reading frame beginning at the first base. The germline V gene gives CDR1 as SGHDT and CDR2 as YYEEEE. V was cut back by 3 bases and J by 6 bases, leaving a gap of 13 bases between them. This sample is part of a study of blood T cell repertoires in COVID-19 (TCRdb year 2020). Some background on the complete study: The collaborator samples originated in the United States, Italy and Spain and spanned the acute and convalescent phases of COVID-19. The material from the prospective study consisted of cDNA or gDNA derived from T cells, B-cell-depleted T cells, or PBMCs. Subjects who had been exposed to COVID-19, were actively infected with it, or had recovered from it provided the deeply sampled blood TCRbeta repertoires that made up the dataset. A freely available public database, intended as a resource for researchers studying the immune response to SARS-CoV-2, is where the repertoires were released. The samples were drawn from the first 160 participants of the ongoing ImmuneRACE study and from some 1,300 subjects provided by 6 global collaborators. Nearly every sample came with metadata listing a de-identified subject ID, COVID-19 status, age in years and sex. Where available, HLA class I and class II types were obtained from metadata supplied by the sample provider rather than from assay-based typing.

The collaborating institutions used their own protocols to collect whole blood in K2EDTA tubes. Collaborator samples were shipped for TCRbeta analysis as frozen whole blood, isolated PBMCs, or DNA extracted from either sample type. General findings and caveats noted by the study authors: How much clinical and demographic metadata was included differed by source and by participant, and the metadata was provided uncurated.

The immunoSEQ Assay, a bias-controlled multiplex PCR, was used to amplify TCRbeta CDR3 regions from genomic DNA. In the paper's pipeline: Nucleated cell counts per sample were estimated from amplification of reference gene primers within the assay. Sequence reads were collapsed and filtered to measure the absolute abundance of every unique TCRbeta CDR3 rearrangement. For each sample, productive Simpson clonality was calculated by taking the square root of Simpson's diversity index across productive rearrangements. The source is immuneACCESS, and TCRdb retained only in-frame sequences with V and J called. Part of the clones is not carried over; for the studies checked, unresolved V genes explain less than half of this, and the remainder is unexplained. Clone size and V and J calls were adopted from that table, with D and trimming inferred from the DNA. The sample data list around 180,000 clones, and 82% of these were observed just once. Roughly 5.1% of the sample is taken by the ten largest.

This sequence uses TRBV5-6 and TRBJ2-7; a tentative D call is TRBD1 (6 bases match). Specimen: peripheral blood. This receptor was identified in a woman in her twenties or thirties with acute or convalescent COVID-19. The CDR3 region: CASSYTGSREQYF. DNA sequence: TGTGCCAGCAGCTATACAGGGTCTCGCGAGCAGTACTTC.